This T cell receptor (beta chain) was retrieved from a study of blood T cell repertoires in COVID-19. Overall study: COVID-19 samples from acute and convalescent phases originated in the United States, Italy and Spain.

The junction had 9 bases not matched to a gene; V was cut back by 1 base and J by 7 bases. The CDR3 has 15 residues. Germline CDR1 and CDR2: GTSNPN and SVGIG (reference sequence). Assay: immunoSEQ multiplex PCR; the TCRdb copy retains only in-frame clones and omits some. Here the sample spans fewer than 150,000 clones, approximately 87% being singletons. The sequence derives from a man in his 70s who had recovered from COVID-19. Source material: peripheral blood. The rearrangement joins TRBV30 to TRBJ1-2; 10 bases align to TRBD1. CDR3 in amino acids: CAWSAWDRGVGGYTF. CDR3 DNA: TGTGCCTGGAGTGCGTGGGACAGGGGAGTTGGTGGCTACACCTTC.